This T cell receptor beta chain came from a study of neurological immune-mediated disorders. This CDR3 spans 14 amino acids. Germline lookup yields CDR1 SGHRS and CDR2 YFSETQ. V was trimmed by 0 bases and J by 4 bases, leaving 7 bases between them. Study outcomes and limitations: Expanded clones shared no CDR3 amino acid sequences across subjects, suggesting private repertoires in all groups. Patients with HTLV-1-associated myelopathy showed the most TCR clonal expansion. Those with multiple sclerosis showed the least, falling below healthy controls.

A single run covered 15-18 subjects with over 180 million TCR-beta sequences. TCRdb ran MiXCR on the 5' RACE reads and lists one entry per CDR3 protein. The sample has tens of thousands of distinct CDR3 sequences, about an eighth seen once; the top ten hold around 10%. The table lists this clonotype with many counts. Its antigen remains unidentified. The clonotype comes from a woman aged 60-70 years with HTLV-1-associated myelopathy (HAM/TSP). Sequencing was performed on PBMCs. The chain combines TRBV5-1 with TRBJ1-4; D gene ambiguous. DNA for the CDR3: TGCGCCAGCAGCTTGGGTCGGGATAATGAAAAACTGTTTTTT. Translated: CASSLGRDNEKLFF.